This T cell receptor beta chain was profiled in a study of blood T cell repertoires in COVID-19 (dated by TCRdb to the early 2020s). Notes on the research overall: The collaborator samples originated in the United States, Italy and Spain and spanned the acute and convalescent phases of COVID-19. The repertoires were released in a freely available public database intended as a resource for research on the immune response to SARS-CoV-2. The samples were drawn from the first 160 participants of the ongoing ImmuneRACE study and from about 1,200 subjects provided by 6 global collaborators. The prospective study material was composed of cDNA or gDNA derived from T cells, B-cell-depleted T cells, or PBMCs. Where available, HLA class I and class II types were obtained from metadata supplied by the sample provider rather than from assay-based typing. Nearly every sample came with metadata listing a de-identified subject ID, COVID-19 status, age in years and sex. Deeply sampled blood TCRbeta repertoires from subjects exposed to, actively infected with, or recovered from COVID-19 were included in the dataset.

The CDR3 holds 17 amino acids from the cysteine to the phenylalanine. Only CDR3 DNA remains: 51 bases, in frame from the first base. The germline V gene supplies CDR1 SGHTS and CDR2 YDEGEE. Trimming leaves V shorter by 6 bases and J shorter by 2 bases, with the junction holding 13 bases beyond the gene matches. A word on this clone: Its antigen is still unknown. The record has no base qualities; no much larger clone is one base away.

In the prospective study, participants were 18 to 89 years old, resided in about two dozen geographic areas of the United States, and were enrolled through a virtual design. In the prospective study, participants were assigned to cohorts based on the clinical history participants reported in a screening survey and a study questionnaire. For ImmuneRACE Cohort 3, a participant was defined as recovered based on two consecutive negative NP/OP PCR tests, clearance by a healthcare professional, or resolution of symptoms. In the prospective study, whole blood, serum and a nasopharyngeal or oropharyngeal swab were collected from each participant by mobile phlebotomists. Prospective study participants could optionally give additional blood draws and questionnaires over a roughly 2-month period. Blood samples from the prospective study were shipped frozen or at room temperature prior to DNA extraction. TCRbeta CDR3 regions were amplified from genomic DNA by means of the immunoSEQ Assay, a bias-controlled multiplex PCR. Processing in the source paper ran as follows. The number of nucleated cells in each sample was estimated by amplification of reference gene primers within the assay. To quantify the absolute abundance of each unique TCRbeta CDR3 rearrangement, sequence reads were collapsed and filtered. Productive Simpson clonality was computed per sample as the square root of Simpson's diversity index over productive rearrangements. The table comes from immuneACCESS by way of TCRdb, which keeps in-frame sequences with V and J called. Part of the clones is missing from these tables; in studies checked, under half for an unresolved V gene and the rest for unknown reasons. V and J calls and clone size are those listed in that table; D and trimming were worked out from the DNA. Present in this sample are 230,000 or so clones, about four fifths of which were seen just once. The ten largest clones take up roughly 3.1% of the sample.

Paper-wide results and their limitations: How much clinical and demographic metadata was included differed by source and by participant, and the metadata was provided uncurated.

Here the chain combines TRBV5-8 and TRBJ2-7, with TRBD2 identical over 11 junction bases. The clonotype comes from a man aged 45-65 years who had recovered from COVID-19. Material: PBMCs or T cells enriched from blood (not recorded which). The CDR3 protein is CASTLLAVSGGAYEQYF. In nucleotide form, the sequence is TGTGCCAGCACCCTCCTCGCCGTTAGCGGGGGGGCCTACGAGCAGTACTTC.